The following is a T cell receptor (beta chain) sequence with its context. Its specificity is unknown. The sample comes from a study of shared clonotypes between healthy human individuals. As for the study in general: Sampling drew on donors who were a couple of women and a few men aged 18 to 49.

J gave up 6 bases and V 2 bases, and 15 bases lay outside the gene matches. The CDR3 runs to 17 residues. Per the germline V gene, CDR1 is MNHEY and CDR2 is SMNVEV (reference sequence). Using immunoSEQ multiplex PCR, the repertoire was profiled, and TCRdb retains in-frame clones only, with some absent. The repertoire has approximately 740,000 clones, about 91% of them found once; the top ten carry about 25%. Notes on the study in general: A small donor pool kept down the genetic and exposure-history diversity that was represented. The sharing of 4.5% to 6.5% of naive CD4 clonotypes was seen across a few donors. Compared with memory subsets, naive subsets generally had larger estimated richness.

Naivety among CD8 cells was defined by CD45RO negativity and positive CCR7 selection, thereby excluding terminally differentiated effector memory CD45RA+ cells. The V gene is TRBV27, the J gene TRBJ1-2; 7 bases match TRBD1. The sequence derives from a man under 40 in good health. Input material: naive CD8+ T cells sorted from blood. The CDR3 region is CASSLNSWAGGQNGYTF. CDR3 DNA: TGTGCCAGCAGTTTAAACTCTTGGGCAGGGGGGCAAAATGGCTACACCTTC.